The clone carrying this T cell receptor beta chain showed up just a few times. TCRdb re-called the 5' RACE reads with MiXCR, one entry per CDR3 protein. The table shows around 83,000 distinct CDR3 sequences, with 12% occurring only once. This entry belongs to a study of early T cells in non-severe SARS-CoV-2 infection. The CDR3 spans 12 residues. The germline V and J ends were trimmed by 10 bases and 5 bases, with 12 bases remaining between them. Per the germline V gene, CDR1 is WSHSY and CDR2 is SAAADI. The sequencing used whole blood, collected at baseline. The source is an adult who was a healthcare worker with PCR-confirmed SARS-CoV-2 infection or an uninfected control (not recorded which). This chain joins TRBV10-2 and TRBJ1-5; maybe TRBD1 (5 bases). The CDR3, as DNA: TGCGCCACCAGCTGGGGCGATCAGCCCCAGCATTTT. This sequence encodes CATSWGDQPQHF.